The 31 T cell receptor beta chains reported below all come from one sample, sequenced in a study of cytomegalovirus exposure and HLA in healthy donors. The PCR used 60 Vbeta and 13 Jbeta primers. Assay: immunoSEQ multiplex PCR; the TCRdb copy retains only in-frame clones and omits some. The sample lists 170,000 or so clones, around three quarters occurring once. Sequences were obtained from PBMCs. All receptors derive from a middle-aged woman in good health and CMV-seronegative.

V and J are TRBV7-9 and TRBJ1-1; D is unclear. V was trimmed by 8 bases and J by 1 base, leaving 17 bases between them. Germline values: CDR1 SEHNR, CDR2 FQNEAQ (reference sequence). This CDR3 has 15 residues. Here the CDR3 DNA reads TGTGCCAGCCAGAAACGCGGCTATTCGAACACTGAAGCTTTCTTT. Translating gives CASQKRGYSNTEAFF.

J is TRBJ2-1 and V is TRBV10-1, with TRBD2 identical over 15 bases. J was trimmed by 4 bases and V by 6 bases; bases with no gene match: 4. This CDR3 comprises 16 residues. Looked up from germline, CDR1 is WNHNN and CDR2 is SYGVQD (reference sequence). CDR3 in DNA: TGCGCCAGCAGCCTCGGACTAGCGGGAGGGTACAATGAGCAGTTCTTC. Translated, it gives CASSLGLAGGYNEQFF.

The chain combines TRBV18 with TRBJ1-5; no firm D call. The CDR3 totals 13 residues. V gave up 3 bases and J gave up 4 bases, with 7 bases separating them. Per germline, CDR1 KGHSH and CDR2 LQKENI. Here the CDR3 reads CASSPTENQPQHF. CDR3 coding DNA: TGTGCCAGCTCACCTACAGAGAATCAGCCCCAGCATTTT.

This chain joins TRBV5-1 and TRBJ2-2; TRBD1 matches 9 bases. J lost 7 bases, V lost 7 bases, and 14 bases had no gene match. The germline V gene encodes CDR1 SGHRS and CDR2 YFSETQ. This CDR3 spans 16 amino acids. This chain's CDR3 is CASRVLQGARVGELFF. CDR3 coding DNA: TGCGCCAGCCGTGTTTTACAGGGGGCCCGGGTCGGGGAGCTGTTTTTT.

This chain connects TRBV7-2 to TRBJ1-2; D unresolved. Trimming removed 5 bases at V and 4 bases at J, with 17 bases between. CDR3 length: 15 amino acids. Germline CDR1 SGHTA, CDR2 FQGNSA. The CDR3: CASSPQSGSGYGYTF. CDR3 DNA sequence: TGTGCCAGCAGCCCCCAGTCGGGGTCGGGCTATGGCTACACCTTC.

This clone occurred a few times. Other DNA sequences within the sample encode an identical CDR3. This sequence joins TRBV6-6 and TRBJ2-7, with no clear D. V was shortened by 0 bases and J by 0 bases, with 3 bases between the two germline ends. Looked up from germline, CDR1 is MNHNY and CDR2 is SVGAGI (reference sequence). The CDR3 is 13 residues long. The CDR3 DNA reads as TGTGCCAGCAGTTACTCCCTCTCCTACGAGCAGTACTTC. Its translation: CASSYSLSYEQYF.

V gene TRBV9 combines with J gene TRBJ1-2; D perhaps matches TRBD1 (5 bases). Per germline, CDR1 SGDLS and CDR2 YYNGEE. CDR3 length: 14 residues. The V and J ends lost 4 bases and 7 bases respectively, with 17 bases between them. The chain's CDR3 is CASSYRQGGCGYTF. CDR3 coding DNA: TGTGCCAGCAGCTACAGGCAGGGAGGGTGTGGCTACACCTTC.

The V and J genes are TRBV10-3 and TRBJ2-3; a weak D match, TRBD2 (6 bases). Germline CDR1 and CDR2: ENHRY and SYGVKD. This CDR3 is 14 amino acids long. The ends were cut back, 6 bases at V and 3 bases at J, with 13 bases in the middle. CDR3 region: CAISQAGGTDTQYF. The CDR3 bases are TGTGCCATCAGCCAAGCGGGTGGAACAGATACGCAGTATTTT.

The chain is built from TRBV30 and TRBJ2-7, with 8 nucleotides matching TRBD1. Unmatched junction bases numbered 7, after V lost 4 bases and J lost 2 bases. The CDR3 sequence is 14 residues long. CDR1 is GTSNPN and CDR2 is SVGIG in the germline V gene (reference sequence). The CDR3 bases are TGTGCCTGGAAGTTGCAGGGGGCCACCTACGAGCAGTACTTC. This codes for CAWKLQGATYEQYF.

The rearrangement links TRBV11-2 to TRBJ2-3, with TRBD1 matching 9 bases. Per germline, CDR1 SGHAT and CDR2 FQNNGV. The CDR3 is 15 amino acids. J was trimmed by 1 base and V by 5 bases; bases with no gene match: 4. For the CDR3, the DNA is TGTGCCAGCAGCCCTCGGACAGGGGGCACAGATACGCAGTATTTT. Its protein product is CASSPRTGGTDTQYF. Together with reference TRBV11-2 and TRBJ2-3, the CDR3 gives the full variable domain: EAGVAQSPRYKIIEKRQSVAFWCNPISGHATLYWYQQILGQGPKLLIQFQNNGVVDDSQLPKDRFSAERLKGVDSTLKIQPAKLEDSAVYLCASSPRTGGTDTQYFGPGTRLTVL.

The rearrangement uses TRBV11-3 and TRBJ2-1; TRBD1 matches 8 bases. Germline V lookup: CDR1 SGHNT, CDR2 YENEEA. After removal of 6 bases from V and 3 bases from J, the junction contained 7 bases not matched to a gene. This CDR3 contains 15 residues. The CDR3: CASRSPGQVYNEQFF. In DNA form, the CDR3 reads TGTGCCAGCAGGTCCCCGGGACAGGTCTACAATGAGCAGTTCTTC.

This chain uses TRBV4-2 with TRBJ2-7, with D possibly TRBD2 on 5 matching bases. The ends were cut back, 1 base at V and 2 bases at J, with 12 bases in the middle. Germline loops: CDR1 LGHNA, CDR2 YNFKEQ. The CDR3 has 15 residues. DNA of the CDR3: TGTGCCAGCAGCCAAGGTGTCGGGGAGACCTACGAGCAGTACTTC. This encodes CASSQGVGETYEQYF.

The CDR3 protein is CATGQGEETQYF. The DNA of the CDR3 is TGTGCCACCGGACAGGGTGAAGAGACCCAGTACTTC. V usage is TRBV10-3 and J usage is TRBJ2-5; 8 positions match TRBD1. J lost 3 bases, V lost 10 bases, and 4 bases had no gene match. Germline CDR1 and CDR2: ENHRY and SYGVKD. The CDR3 runs 12 residues.

This clone was found once. This chain links TRBV7-2 with TRBJ2-2; 10 bases are shared with TRBD2. Germline V gene data show CDR1 as SGHTA and CDR2 as FQGNSA. The CDR3 length is 14 residues. V lost 6 bases to trimming and J lost 6 bases; unmatched junction nucleotides: 4. Here the CDR3 DNA reads TGTGCCAGCAGTCAGCGGGGGGGTCCCGGGGAGCTGTTTTTT. Residues: CASSQRGGPGELFF.

The chain couples TRBV19 to TRBJ2-7; D gene uncertain. The CDR3 runs to 12 residues. Germline CDR1 and CDR2: LNHDA and SQIVND (reference sequence). The germline V and J ends were trimmed by 5 bases and 2 bases, with 7 bases remaining between them. The CDR3 nucleotides are TGTGCCAGTAGTGCACCTACCTACGAGCAGTACTTC. It translates to CASSAPTYEQYF.

This chain joins TRBV2 and TRBJ2-7, with TRBD1 matching over 7 bases. The CDR3 consists of 11 residues. The V and J ends lost 7 bases and 5 bases, in that order; junction bases with no gene match: 2. CDR1 SNHLY and CDR2 FYNNEI come from the germline V gene. In DNA form, the CDR3 reads TGTGCCAGCAAAACAGGGGACGAGCAGTACTTC. Amino acid sequence: CASKTGDEQYF. The variable domain in full, completed from reference TRBV2 and TRBJ2-7, reads EPEVTQTPSHQVTQMGQEVILRCVPISNHLYFYWYRQILGQKVEFLVSFYNNEISEKSEIFDDQFSVERPDGSNFTLKIRSTKLEDSAMYFCASKTGDEQYFGPGTRLTVT.

The chain joins TRBV2 to TRBJ1-2; D not certain. CDR1 and CDR2 (germline): SNHLY, FYNNEI. With 3 bases removed from V and 8 bases from J, the gap between germline ends came to 13 bases. The CDR3 spans 13 residues. This CDR3 is CASSEGRTNGYTF. The CDR3 DNA is TGTGCCAGCAGTGAGGGCAGAACAAACGGCTACACCTTC.

The V call is TRBV5-1, the J call TRBJ2-3; weak D call: TRBD1 (6 bases). V was pared by 4 bases and J by 6 bases, with 18 bases between. Per germline, CDR1 SGHRS and CDR2 YFSETQ. This CDR3 spans 15 amino acids. This CDR3 reads CASSTTGTSGDTQYF. Here the CDR3 DNA reads TGCGCCAGCAGCACCACAGGGACCTCGGGGGATACGCAGTATTTT.

The chain links TRBV10-3 to TRBJ2-5; TRBD1 might be the D (5 bases). The assigned J gene may be wrong: the sequence end matches TRBJ2-7 better. Germline V gives CDR1 ENHRY, CDR2 SYGVKD. CDR3 size: 15 residues. DNA for the CDR3: TGTGCCATCAGTGAAGTGGACACTGGACCCTACGAGCAGTACTTC. As protein: CAISEVDTGPYEQYF.

The V call is TRBV6-6, the J call TRBJ1-4; D uncertain. Trimming removed 8 bases at V and 3 bases at J, with 10 bases between. This CDR3 contains 13 residues. CDR1 is MNHNY, CDR2 SVGAGI, per germline (reference sequence). CDR3 protein: CASPGGSNEKLFF. The CDR3 DNA follows: TGTGCCAGCCCGGGAGGGTCTAATGAAAAACTGTTTTTT.

The V gene is TRBV5-1, the J gene TRBJ2-3; 16 positions agree with TRBD2. Germline assignment: CDR1 SGHRS and CDR2 YFSETQ. V gave up 4 bases and J gave up 5 bases; unmatched junction bases: 7. The CDR3 spans 17 residues. The CDR3 protein is CASSTGTSGRAGDTQYF. Here the CDR3 DNA reads TGCGCCAGCAGCACCGGGACTAGCGGGAGGGCCGGAGATACGCAGTATTTT.

The chain carries TRBV5-1 and TRBJ2-3; 9 positions agree with TRBD2. Germline-derived CDR1 and CDR2 are SGHRS and YFSETQ. The CDR3 has 14 amino acids. V dropped 5 bases and J dropped 4; count of bases not matched to a gene: 5. CDR3: CASRGLALADTQYF. The CDR3 coding sequence is TGCGCCAGCAGGGGACTAGCTTTGGCAGATACGCAGTATTTT.

The chain has TRBV5-1 and TRBJ2-3; the match to TRBD1 covers 9 bases. The CDR3 is 16 amino acids. The germline CDR1 and CDR2 sequences are SGHRS and YFSETQ. V lost 4 bases to trimming and J lost 2 bases; unmatched junction nucleotides: 8. As DNA, the CDR3 is TGCGCCAGCAGCGCGTCCACAGGGGGCTCCACAGATACGCAGTATTTT. Protein product: CASSASTGGSTDTQYF.

A word on this clone: At one end the junction does not follow the germline gene, possibly because of a read error. The chain carries TRBV7-9 and TRBJ1-1; maybe TRBD1 (6 bases). This CDR3 contains 13 residues. The germline gives CDR1 SEHNR, CDR2 FQNEAQ (reference sequence). CDR3 in DNA: TGTTCCAGCAGCCGACAGGTCCGGACTGAAGCTTTCTTT. This translates into CSSSRQVRTEAFF.

CDR3 sequence: CASRGRRGLAGGRGQETQYF. CDR3 nucleotide sequence: TGTGCCAGCAGGGGACGCCGCGGACTAGCGGGAGGCCGGGGCCAAGAGACCCAGTACTTC. The chain links TRBV2 to TRBJ2-5; TRBD2 matches at 14 bases. V lost 6 bases to trimming and J lost 1 base; unmatched junction nucleotides: 16. This CDR3 comprises 20 residues. CDR1 and CDR2 (germline): SNHLY, FYNNEI.

The V and J genes are TRBV11-3 and TRBJ2-7; D may be TRBD1 (6 bases). From germline, CDR1 is SGHNT and CDR2 YENEEA. V was trimmed by 5 bases and J by 2 bases, leaving 16 bases between them. This CDR3 contains 15 residues. As DNA, the CDR3 is TGTGCCAGCAGCCCGGGCCAGGGGATAACCTACGAGCAGTACTTC. Translating it yields CASSPGQGITYEQYF.

The chain couples TRBV6-1 to TRBJ1-6, with TRBD1 matching over 8 bases. Trimming cost V 2 bases and J 6 bases; bases outside gene matches: 3. Germline-derived CDR1 and CDR2 are MNHNS and SASEGT. The CDR3 length is 15 residues. The CDR3 loop is CASSETDRVNSPLHF. The CDR3 DNA reads TGTGCCAGCAGTGAAACGGACAGGGTTAATTCACCCCTCCACTTT.

This chain uses TRBV6-5 with TRBJ2-1; 14 bases are a match to TRBD2. Germline V gene sequence: CDR1 MNHEY, CDR2 SVGAGI. With V trimmed by 9 bases and J by 5 bases, 6 bases remained unmatched. CDR3 length equals 15 residues. The CDR3 DNA reads TGTGCCAGTCGGGGACTAGCGGGGGCGGACAATGAGCAGTTCTTC. This sequence encodes CASRGLAGADNEQFF.

DNA for the CDR3: TGTGCCAGTAGAAGGGACACCAACTCTGGAAACACCATATATTTT. Its protein product is CASRRDTNSGNTIYF. This chain uses TRBV19 with TRBJ1-3; D may be TRBD1 (6 bases). This CDR3 comprises 15 residues. Trimming removed 6 bases from V and 0 bases from J, with 12 bases in between. Germline CDR1 reads LNHDA; CDR2 reads SQIVND (reference sequence).

The chain recombines TRBV29-1 with TRBJ1-2, with TRBD1 identical over 8 bases. CDR1 is SQVTM and CDR2 is ANQGSEA in the germline V gene. CDR3 size: 12 residues. Unmatched junction bases numbered 0, after V lost 4 bases and J lost 2 bases. In nucleotides, the CDR3 is TGCAGCGTTGGGGACAGGAACTATGGCTACACCTTC. Its translation is CSVGDRNYGYTF.

The sample holds a few counts of this clone. This chain links TRBV4-3 with TRBJ1-4; D not resolved. The V end was cut by 0 bases, the J end by 5 bases, with 16 bases between. Looked up from germline, CDR1 is LGHNA and CDR2 is YSLEER. The CDR3 contains 17 residues. The CDR3 nucleotides are TGCGCCAGCAGCCAAGAGAGACCGGACTCGGCCAATGAAAAACTGTTTTTT. Its protein is CASSQERPDSANEKLFF.